The clone carrying this T cell receptor (beta chain) was counted once. No antigen is known for it. This record comes from a study of OX40 agonist ivuxolimab in advanced cancers. Study-wide results and limits: On average, CD8+ T cells showed a greater number of expanded clones than CD4+. Partly responding patients at 0.1-3.0 mg/kg showed some of the smallest clonal expansion. There was clonal expansion of CD4+ and CD8+ blood T cells by week 6 at 0.1 to 3.0 mg/kg.

Profiled with immunoSEQ multiplex PCR; TCRdb holds only in-frame clones, not every one. The sample shows under 80,000 clones, 85% of them seen only once. This TCR came from an adult with an advanced solid tumor such as melanoma, head and neck, liver or kidney cancer. This specimen was CD4+ or CD8+ T cells sorted from blood, taken in a trial of the OX40 agonist ivuxolimab.

CDR3 sequence (DNA): TGTGCCAGCAGTCCCACAGGCGCAGGGAATGAAAAACTGTTTTTT. Protein sequence: CASSPTGAGNEKLFF. The chain has TRBV14 and TRBJ1-4; D is perhaps TRBD1 (5 bases). CDR1 SGHDN and CDR2 FVKESK come from the germline V gene. The CDR3 loop spans 15 amino acids. The V end was cut by 6 bases, the J end by 5 bases, with 16 bases between.